This passage covers 13 T cell receptor beta chains from one sample sequenced in a study of shared T cell receptors in the human thymus. This table comes from immunoSEQ multiplex PCR, and its TCRdb copy is limited to in-frame clones, with some not included. The top ten hold around 0.0099% of the sample, which has 700,000 or so clones, 70% to 90% seen once. These records were also assigned to another study, of human thymus T cells.

Sequencing input: thymocytes. These receptor sequences come from a girl under three years old with a congenital heart defect.

CDR3 protein: CASSLGSGLADTQYF. The CDR3 DNA reads as TGTGCCAGCAGCTTAGGGTCAGGGCTGGCAGATACGCAGTATTTT. The chain has TRBV13 and TRBJ2-3; possibly TRBD1 for D (5 bases). The V end lost 0 bases, the J end lost 4 bases, and 11 bases lay between the germline ends. This CDR3 comprises 15 residues. The germline gives CDR1 PRHDT, CDR2 FYEKMQ (reference sequence). Based on the CDR3 plus reference TRBV13 and TRBJ2-3, the full variable domain is AAGVIQSPRHLIKEKRETATLKCYPIPRHDTVYWYQQGPGQDPQFLISFYEKMQSDKGSIPDRFSAQQFSDYHSELNMSSLELGDSALYFCASSLGSGLADTQYFGPGTRLTVL.

This sequence joins TRBV4-1 and TRBJ1-4, with TRBD1 as a possible D gene (6 bases). This CDR3 is 14 amino acids long. V shed 4 bases and J shed 7 bases, with 13 bases lying between them. Per the germline V gene, CDR1 is MGHRA and CDR2 is YSYEKL. This CDR3 reads CASSRGQICEKLFF. CDR3 in DNA: TGCGCCAGCAGCCGAGGACAGATCTGTGAAAAACTGTTTTTT.

The CDR3 DNA follows: TGTGCCAGCAGCCCCCGGACTAGAGCCTACGAGCAGTACTTC. Its translation is CASSPRTRAYEQYF. The chain carries TRBV5-4 and TRBJ2-7, with 7 bases aligning to TRBD2. CDR1 is SGHNT and CDR2 is YYREEE in the germline V gene (reference sequence). The V and J ends lost 4 bases and 2 bases, in that order; junction bases with no gene match: 6. This CDR3 has 14 residues.

The chain carries TRBV5-1 and TRBJ2-2, with 14 bases identical to TRBD2. V shed 3 bases and J 1 base; nucleotides not matched to a gene: 5. This CDR3 is built from 18 residues. Germline lookup yields CDR1 SGHRS and CDR2 YFSETQ. CDR3 sequence (DNA): TGCGCCAGCAGCTGGGGACTAGCGGGGGCCTTGAACACCGGGGAGCTGTTTTTT. Translating gives CASSWGLAGALNTGELFF.

This chain links TRBV4-1 with TRBJ1-1, with 8 positions matching TRBD1. J gave up 5 bases and V 4 bases, and 12 bases lay outside the gene matches. The CDR3 runs 16 residues. Germline V gene sequence: CDR1 MGHRA, CDR2 YSYEKL. The CDR3 DNA sequence: TGCGCCAGCAGCCGCACGAATTCAGGGGGCGCGACTGAAGCTTTCTTT. It yields the protein CASSRTNSGGATEAFF.

The J gene is TRBJ2-1, the V gene TRBV27; D gene ambiguous. From germline, CDR1 is MNHEY and CDR2 SMNVEV (reference sequence). V was cut by 1 base and J by 5 bases, with 6 bases left in between. The CDR3 runs to 13 residues. The CDR3 bases are TGTGCCAGCAGTTTATATCCGGACAATGAGCAGTTCTTC. This gives the protein CASSLYPDNEQFF.

The rearrangement joins TRBV4-1 to TRBJ2-7; D unclear. V was cut by 3 bases and J by 0 bases, with 15 bases left in between. The CDR3 loop spans 16 amino acids. CDR1 and CDR2 from the germline V gene are MGHRA and YSYEKL. The CDR3 loop reads CASSHLTDPSSYEQYF. CDR3 nucleotides: TGCGCCAGCAGCCACCTAACAGACCCGAGCTCCTACGAGCAGTACTTC.

The V and J genes are TRBV7-6 and TRBJ2-3; D call uncertain. Germline CDR1 is SGHVS and CDR2 is FNYEAQ. The ends were cut back, 5 bases at V and 4 bases at J, with 34 bases in the middle. This CDR3 region has 21 residues. The CDR3 DNA reads as TGTGCCAGCAGCGACGAAGCCAGCTTAAGGCCCTCCCACAGTGATCCAGATACGCAGTATTTT. Translating it yields CASSDEASLRPSHSDPDTQYF.

Turning to this clone: This CDR3 is also generated by other DNA sequences in the sample. The V call is TRBV11-3, the J call TRBJ1-1, with 7 bases that match TRBD1. Trimming removed 5 bases from V and 1 base from J; junction bases left unmatched: 1. The CDR3 runs to 13 residues. Looked up from germline, CDR1 is SGHNT and CDR2 is YENEEA. As DNA, the CDR3 is TGTGCCAGCAGCCCAGGGGGGAACACTGAAGCTTTCTTT. Its protein product is CASSPGGNTEAFF.

The chain has TRBV29-1 and TRBJ1-3; the D gene is possibly TRBD1 (5 bases). V gave up 5 bases and J gave up 0 bases, with 14 bases separating them. The CDR3 length is 15 residues. Germline V CDR1 and CDR2: SQVTM, ANQGSEA. The DNA for the CDR3 is TGCAGCGTTCACGAAGACAGTCGCTCTGGAAACACCATATATTTT. Its translation is CSVHEDSRSGNTIYF.

J is TRBJ2-1 and V is TRBV9; the match to TRBD2 covers 7 bases. Germline CDR1 reads SGDLS; CDR2 reads YYNGEE. V was clipped by 4 bases and J by 2 bases; unmatched bases: 6. The CDR3 runs 15 residues. CDR3 nucleotides: TGTGCCAGCAGCTGTGGGGCGGGGGCCTACAATGAGCAGTTCTTC. This gives the protein CASSCGAGAYNEQFF.

DNA of the CDR3: TGCGCCAGCAGCCCCGGGACATCAGGAAACACCATATATTTT. Its translation: CASSPGTSGNTIYF. The chain combines TRBV5-1 with TRBJ1-3; TRBD1 is a possible D gene (6 bases). Trimming cost V 4 bases and J 4 bases, with 12 bases left between them. Germline V gene sequence: CDR1 SGHRS, CDR2 YFSETQ. CDR3 size: 14 residues.

The chain carries TRBV29-1 and TRBJ2-7; 10 bases align to TRBD1. Trimming at V came to 4 bases and at J to 5 bases, leaving 8 bases not matched to a gene. The CDR3 has 14 amino acids. Looked up from germline, CDR1 is SQVTM and CDR2 is ANQGSEA. CDR3 amino acids: CSVVRTGGFHEQYF. DNA of the CDR3: TGCAGCGTTGTTCGGACAGGGGGTTTCCACGAGCAGTACTTC.